The next 20 T cell receptor beta chains were all read from a single sample in a study of Graves' ophthalmopathy and Graves' hyperthyroidism (dated by TCRdb to 2017 to 2018). This sample was sequenced with an Illumina HiSeq 2000. For repertoire sequencing, the TCR beta CDR3 regions were amplified from RNA transcripts. The first round of RT-PCR was done with HTBI primers and the Qiagen OneStep RT-PCR kit, and was followed by a second round of multiplex PCR, then size selection and purification. The public reads were reprocessed in TCRdb via fastp at Q25 and MiXCR, keeping in-frame beta chains. Rows merge per CDR3 protein into single entries with the most common DNA and genes. This sample holds roughly 160,000 distinct CDR3 sequences; less than 45% were observed only once. The ten largest clones represent 5.8% of the sample. The sequenced sample was peripheral blood. These receptors all come from a woman in her thirties or forties with Graves' ophthalmopathy. Donor details come from another sample of the same person, matched by shared clones.

At least ten counts were recorded for this clonotype. This sequence joins TRBV15 and TRBJ2-7, with D possibly being TRBD1 (6 bases). Trimming pared 5 bases from V and 3 bases from J, leaving 17 bases between. The CDR3 runs to 15 residues. In germline, CDR1 is LNHNV, CDR2 YYDKDF (reference sequence). CDR3 amino acids: CATSPGANSYYEQYF. The CDR3 DNA sequence: TGTGCCACCAGCCCAGGGGCCAATTCTTACTACGAGCAGTACTTC.

The table lists this clonotype with many counts. This sequence joins TRBV7-8 and TRBJ1-5; D gene ambiguous. The CDR3 spans 15 residues. The germline CDR1 and CDR2 sequences are SGHVS and FQNEAQ. V lost 0 bases to trimming and J lost 2 bases, with 8 bases between them. CDR3 sequence reads: CASSLAGRGNQPQHF. CDR3 sequence (DNA): TGTGCCAGCAGCTTAGCAGGAAGAGGCAATCAGCCCCAGCATTTT.

This clonotype was detected many times. The V gene is TRBV12-3 or TRBV12-4, the J gene TRBJ1-2; no reliable D call. The CDR3 extends over 13 amino acids. The V and J ends lost 3 bases and 8 bases respectively, with 13 bases between them. The DNA for the CDR3 is TGTGCCAGCAGTTTGGCCCCAGGAGACGGCTACACCTTC. This gives the protein CASSLAPGDGYTF.

A single count supports this clonotype. This chain joins TRBV28 and TRBJ1-1; maybe TRBD1 (6 bases). Trimming took off 6 bases at V and 1 base at J, with 18 bases between the two ends. The length of the CDR3 is 16 residues. Germline V gene lookup returns CDR1 MDHEN and CDR2 SYDVKM. For the CDR3, the DNA is TGTGCCAGCAGCTGGGGGCTGTTCCTGCGGAACACTGAAGCTTTCTTT. This translates into CASSWGLFLRNTEAFF.

The sample holds many counts of this clonotype. DNA of the CDR3: TGCGCCAGCAGCCCCACAGGGGATCGCGGCTACACCTTC. Protein sequence: CASSPTGDRGYTF. J is TRBJ1-2 and V is TRBV5-1; 7 bases are a match to TRBD1. The trim removed 4 bases at V and 8 bases at J, leaving 8 bases unmatched. The CDR3 length is 13 residues. Germline CDR1 reads SGHRS; CDR2 reads YFSETQ.

This clonotype has a count of ten or more. The J gene is TRBJ2-2, the V gene TRBV28, with D perhaps TRBD2 (6 bases). Germline V gene data show CDR1 as MDHEN and CDR2 as SYDVKM. Deletions cut 6 bases from V and 3 bases from J, with 14 bases between. The CDR3 contains 15 residues. The CDR3 bases are TGTGCCAGCAGACTTCGGGGGTTAGACACCGGGGAGCTGTTTTTT. Amino acid sequence: CASRLRGLDTGELFF.

This chain joins TRBV5-6 and TRBJ2-7; tentatively, D is TRBD1 (5 bases). Germline-derived CDR1 and CDR2 are SGHDT and YYEEEE. The CDR3 runs to 13 residues. Between the trimmed V and J ends, which lost 6 bases and 6 bases, there was a span of 16 bases. The CDR3 here is CASKALLRGEQYF. The CDR3 DNA follows: TGTGCCAGCAAAGCGCTACTAAGGGGCGAGCAGTACTTC.

The J gene is TRBJ2-7, the V gene TRBV30; D is possibly TRBD2 (5 bases). The ends were cut back, 4 bases at V and 1 base at J, with 11 bases in the middle. Germline CDR1 GTSNPN, CDR2 SVGIG (reference sequence). This CDR3 region has 13 residues. The CDR3 nucleotides are TGTGCCTGGAATTCGGAGCGGTCCTACGAGCAGTACTTC. The encoded protein is CAWNSERSYEQYF.

V usage is TRBV12-3 or TRBV12-4 and J usage is TRBJ2-3; D may be TRBD1 or TRBD2 (5 bases each). The V and J ends lost 8 bases and 4 bases respectively, with 16 bases between them. The CDR3 is made up of 14 amino acids. CDR3 in DNA: TGTGCCAGCTGCTCTGGGGCGAGGGCAGATACGCAGTATTTT. This translates into CASCSGARADTQYF.

The rearrangement uses TRBV12-3 or TRBV12-4 and TRBJ1-5, with 10 bases matching TRBD1. With 1 base clipped from V and 5 bases from J, the junction kept 5 bases outside the gene matches. The CDR3 has 16 amino acids. The CDR3 reads CASSLVRTGGYQPQHF. The CDR3 DNA reads as TGTGCCAGCAGTTTAGTCAGGACAGGGGGTTATCAGCCCCAGCATTTT.

There are many counts of this clonotype. The V gene is TRBV28, the J gene TRBJ1-2, with TRBD1 as a possible D gene (5 bases). Germline V gene lookup returns CDR1 MDHEN and CDR2 SYDVKM. Trimming removed 4 bases from V and 3 bases from J, with 15 bases in between. CDR3 length equals 15 residues. CDR3 residues: CASSSGSGGHYGYTF. In nucleotides, the CDR3 is TGTGCCAGCAGTTCCGGTTCGGGGGGACACTATGGCTACACCTTC.

This clonotype showed up many times. The gene calls are TRBV2 and TRBJ2-5, with TRBD1 as a possible D gene (6 bases). Germline-derived CDR1 and CDR2 are SNHLY and FYNNEI. The CDR3 is made up of 15 amino acids. The V end was cut by 8 bases, the J end by 5 bases, with 21 bases between. CDR3 DNA sequence: TGTGCCAGCCGCAACGCAGGGGTCCTTGGGGAGACCCAGTACTTC. The encoded protein is CASRNAGVLGETQYF.

This clonotype was observed many times. A junction end diverges from the germline sequence, so it may reflect a read error. V usage is TRBV6-1 and J usage is TRBJ1-2, with D maybe TRBD1 (6 bases). The CDR3 length is 12 residues. Germline-derived CDR1 and CDR2 are MNHNS and SASEGT. DNA for the CDR3: TGTACCAGCAACCAGGGGAACTATGGCTACACCTTC. Protein product: CTSNQGNYGYTF.

This clonotype came up many times. The rearrangement uses TRBV18 and TRBJ1-5; D gene ambiguous. The CDR3 runs 13 residues. Per germline, CDR1 KGHSH and CDR2 LQKENI. Between the trimmed V and J ends, which lost 0 bases and 2 bases, there was a span of 2 bases. In DNA, the CDR3 is TGTGCCAGCTCACCACCGGGCAATCAGCCCCAGCATTTT. This encodes CASSPPGNQPQHF.

This clonotype was detected many times. J is TRBJ1-3 and V is TRBV10-3; tentatively, D is TRBD1 (5 bases). There are 15 residues in the CDR3. V shed 11 bases and J shed 2 bases, with 19 bases lying between them. Germline loops: CDR1 ENHRY, CDR2 SYGVKD. The DNA of the CDR3 is TGTGCCGCTGCATTTGGGGCAGCCGCTGGAAACACCATATATTTT. This sequence encodes CAAAFGAAAGNTIYF.

This chain connects TRBV27 to TRBJ2-7; TRBD1 might be the D (5 bases). The CDR3 extends over 13 amino acids. With 3 bases removed from V and 5 bases from J, the gap between germline ends came to 11 bases. In germline, CDR1 is MNHEY, CDR2 SMNVEV (reference sequence). CDR3 loop: CASSLYQGHEQYF. In DNA, the CDR3 is TGTGCCAGCAGTTTGTACCAGGGTCACGAGCAGTACTTC.

The chain carries TRBV12-3 or TRBV12-4 and TRBJ2-7; D unresolved. CDR3 size: 14 residues. V gave up 1 base and J gave up 3 bases, with 10 bases separating them. Here the CDR3 DNA reads TGTGCCAGCAGTTTAGTGCAGTCGAGCTACGAGCAGTACTTC. Its protein product is CASSLVQSSYEQYF.

The chain employs TRBV2 and TRBJ1-1; 7 bases match TRBD1. CDR3 length equals 16 residues. The ends lost 0 bases at V and 0 bases at J; junction bases unmatched: 4. CDR1 and CDR2 from the germline V gene are SNHLY and FYNNEI. The CDR3, as DNA: TGTGCCAGCAGTGAAGCAGCAGGGGGATTGAACACTGAAGCTTTCTTT. This encodes CASSEAAGGLNTEAFF.

This clonotype has at least ten counts. The chain uses TRBV24-1 and TRBJ1-5; D is ambiguous. The CDR3 is made up of 12 amino acids. The V gene's germline CDR1 is KGHDR and CDR2 SFDVKD. V gave up 4 bases and J gave up 3 bases, with 3 bases separating them. The CDR3 nucleotides are TGTGCCACCAGTGAGTTCAATCAGCCCCAGCATTTT. Translating it yields CATSEFNQPQHF.

This clonotype was observed a handful of times. The rearrangement uses TRBV6-1 and TRBJ1-5; D is ambiguous. CDR3 length: 13 residues. From germline, CDR1 is MNHNS and CDR2 SASEGT. V dropped 5 bases and J dropped 2 bases, with 7 bases sitting between them. CDR3: CASSPIGNQPQHF. CDR3 bases: TGTGCCAGCAGTCCTATTGGCAATCAGCCCCAGCATTTT.